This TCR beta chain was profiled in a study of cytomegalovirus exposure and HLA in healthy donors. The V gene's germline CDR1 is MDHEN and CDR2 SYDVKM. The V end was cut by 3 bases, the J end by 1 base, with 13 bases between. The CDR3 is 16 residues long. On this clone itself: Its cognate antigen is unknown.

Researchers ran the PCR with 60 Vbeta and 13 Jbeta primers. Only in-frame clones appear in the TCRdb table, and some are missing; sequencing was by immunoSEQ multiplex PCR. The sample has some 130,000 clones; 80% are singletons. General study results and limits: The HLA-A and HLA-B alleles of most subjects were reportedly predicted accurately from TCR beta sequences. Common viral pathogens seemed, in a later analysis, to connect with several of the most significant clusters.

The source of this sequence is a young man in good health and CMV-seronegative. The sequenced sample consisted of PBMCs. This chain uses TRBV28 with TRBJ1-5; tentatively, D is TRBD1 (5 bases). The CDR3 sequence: CASSFWGEVSNQPQHF. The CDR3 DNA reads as TGTGCCAGCAGTTTCTGGGGGGAGGTCAGCAATCAGCCCCAGCATTTT.